This is a list of T cell receptor beta chains from one sample in a study of blood T cell repertoires in COVID-19. Sequenced by immunoSEQ multiplex PCR; TCRdb stores in-frame clones only, minus some. The table lists about 86,000 clones, over 80% of them singletons, with around 29% in the top ten. The sample comprised peripheral blood. These receptors all come from a woman older than 75 with active or convalescent COVID-19. CDR3s include the opening cysteine and the closing phenylalanine or tryptophan. D genes are given only for firm matches. For some rows the clone size is stated as once, few or many, or as a class when expanded; others skip it.

clone_size	v_call	d_call	j_call	cdr3_aa	cdr3_nt
-	TRBV6-6	-	TRBJ2-5	CASSPPDNQETQYF	TGTGCCAGCAGCCCACCGGACAACCAAGAGACCCAGTACTTC
-	TRBV3-1/TRBV3-2	-	TRBJ2-5	CASSQEGVGRRGTQYF	TGTGCCAGCAGCCAAGAGGGTGTCGGCAGGCGGGGGACCCAGTACTTC
-	TRBV10-2	TRBD2	TRBJ2-5	CASSELAGLQETQYF	TGCGCCAGCAGTGAGTTAGCGGGTCTACAAGAGACCCAGTACTTC
-	TRBV10-2	-	TRBJ2-2	CASSESSAGNTGELFF	TGCGCCAGCAGTGAGTCGAGTGCCGGGAACACCGGGGAGCTGTTTTTT
-	TRBV28	TRBD2	TRBJ2-2	CASSSGGSDTGELFF	TGTGCCAGCAGTTCGGGGGGATCGGACACCGGGGAGCTGTTTTTT
-	TRBV20-1	-	TRBJ2-7	CSASLGGGGEQYF	TGCAGTGCTAGTCTGGGGGGAGGTGGTGAGCAGTACTTC
-	TRBV23-1	-	TRBJ2-7	CARWTTRPSYEQYF	TGCGCCAGATGGACCACTAGGCCGTCCTACGAGCAGTACTTC
-	TRBV29-1	TRBD2	TRBJ2-1	CSVFPGLAGNEQFF	TGCAGCGTCTTTCCAGGACTAGCGGGCAATGAGCAGTTCTTC
-	TRBV5-1	TRBD2	TRBJ2-3	CASSLWASGVPEDTQYF	TGCGCCAGCAGCTTGTGGGCTAGCGGGGTACCGGAGGATACGCAGTATTTT
-	TRBV9	TRBD2	TRBJ2-1	CASSAPSGRAATPYNEQFF	TGTGCCAGCAGCGCCCCTAGCGGGAGGGCGGCCACCCCCTACAATGAGCAGTTCTTC
-	TRBV2	-	TRBJ2-4	CASSDLLAKNIQYF	TGTGCCAGCAGCGATCTACTAGCCAAAAACATTCAGTACTTC
-	TRBV3-1/TRBV3-2	-	TRBJ2-3	CASSQGPGVTDTQYF	TGTGCCAGCAGCCAAGGGCCAGGGGTGACAGATACGCAGTATTTT
few	TRBV18	TRBD2	TRBJ2-2	CASSLTPTSRFANTGELFF	TGTGCCAGCTCACTAACGCCGACTAGCCGGTTCGCGAACACCGGGGAGCTGTTTTTT
-	TRBV24-1	TRBD2	TRBJ2-3	CATSDPSGGTDTQYF	TGTGCCACCAGTGACCCTAGCGGGGGCACAGATACGCAGTATTTT
-	TRBV18	TRBD1	TRBJ1-2	CASSPGQIYGYTF	TGTGCCAGCTCACCGGGACAGATCTATGGCTACACCTTC
-	TRBV6-2/TRBV6-3	TRBD1	TRBJ1-1	CASSSTGGEGNTEAFF	TGTGCCAGCAGTTCGACAGGGGGCGAGGGGAACACTGAAGCTTTCTTT
-	TRBV28	-	TRBJ1-6	CASRGTDYNSPLHF	TGTGCCAGCCGGGGGACTGATTATAATTCACCCCTCCACTTT
-	TRBV6-2/TRBV6-3	-	TRBJ2-3	CASSYSLTGRWSDTQYF	TGTGCCAGCAGTTACTCCTTGACAGGGAGGTGGTCAGATACGCAGTATTTT
-	TRBV24-1	TRBD1	TRBJ2-2	CATSDLGQGANEWDTGELFF	TGTGCCACCAGTGATTTGGGGCAGGGGGCGAACGAGTGGGACACCGGGGAGCTGTTTTTT
once	TRBV10-2	-	TRBJ1-4	CASSDALAGVREKLFF	TGCGCCAGCAGTGACGCCCTGGCTGGAGTAAGGGAAAAACTGTTTTTT
-	TRBV29-1	TRBD1	TRBJ1-1	CSVEAGTADEAFF	TGCAGCGTTGAGGCGGGGACAGCCGATGAAGCTTTCTTT
-	TRBV28	TRBD1	TRBJ2-3	CASSSWTGMPHTQYF	TGTGCCAGCAGTTCGTGGACAGGTATGCCTCATACGCAGTATTTT
few	TRBV19	-	TRBJ1-5	CASNGRGEGNQPQHF	TGTGCCAGTAACGGCAGGGGTGAGGGCAATCAGCCCCAGCATTTT
-	TRBV28	-	TRBJ1-3	CASSPPWLNTIYF	TGTGCCAGCAGCCCCCCTTGGCTAAACACCATATATTTT
-	TRBV28	-	TRBJ1-5	CASSLGVLGNQPQHF	TGTGCCAGCAGTTTAGGAGTCCTTGGGAATCAGCCCCAGCATTTT
-	TRBV11-2	-	TRBJ1-1	CASSLYRSAFF	TGTGCCAGCAGCTTGTATCGGAGCGCTTTCTTT
once	TRBV2	-	TRBJ2-2	CASSVRDTWATGELFF	TGTGCCAGCAGTGTACGGGACACATGGGCCACCGGGGAGCTGTTTTTT
-	TRBV28	-	TRBJ1-2	CASQGGVNGYTF	TGTGCCAGCCAAGGGGGGGTTAATGGCTACACCTTC
-	TRBV5-1	TRBD2	TRBJ2-7	CASSLAPAGVNYEQYF	TGCGCCAGCAGCTTGGCCCCAGCGGGGGTTAACTACGAGCAGTACTTC
-	TRBV5-1	-	TRBJ2-5	CASSFSRNQETQYF	TGCGCCAGCAGCTTTTCCAGAAACCAAGAGACCCAGTACTTC
few	TRBV10-3	-	TRBJ1-3	CAISEAGEGNTIYF	TGTGCCATCAGTGAAGCAGGGGAAGGAAACACCATATATTTT
once	TRBV6-2/TRBV6-3	-	TRBJ2-7	CASSILGYEQYF	TGTGCCAGCAGCATACTAGGCTACGAGCAGTACTTC
-	TRBV29-1	-	TRBJ2-5	CSVGRQTGETQYF	TGCAGCGTTGGCCGACAGACTGGGGAGACCCAGTACTTC
few	TRBV3-1/TRBV3-2	-	TRBJ2-3	CASTPRGGLGTDTQYF	TGTGCCAGCACCCCACGAGGGGGTTTGGGCACAGATACGCAGTATTTT
once	TRBV10-3	TRBD2	TRBJ2-1	CAISDSGGAGSYNEQFF	TGTGCCATCAGTGATTCGGGAGGCGCGGGCTCCTACAATGAGCAGTTCTTC
-	TRBV5-1	TRBD1	TRBJ2-7	CASSLGNRGERSEQYF	TGCGCCAGCAGCTTGGGCAACAGGGGTGAGAGGTCCGAGCAGTACTTC
-	TRBV28	-	TRBJ1-2	CASSLGQTNYGYTF	TGTGCCAGCAGTTTAGGTCAGACTAACTATGGCTACACCTTC
-	TRBV18	-	TRBJ2-3	CASSPPSRQGPDTQYF	TGTGCCAGCTCACCACCGAGTCGTCAGGGGCCAGATACGCAGTATTTT
-	TRBV5-1	-	TRBJ1-4	CASSLDSLNEKLFF	TGCGCCAGCAGCCTGGACAGCCTTAATGAAAAACTGTTTTTT
-	TRBV4-1	TRBD2	TRBJ2-1	CASSSLAGKYSHEQFF	TGCGCCAGCAGCTCACTAGCGGGAAAATATAGCCATGAGCAGTTCTTC
-	TRBV7-9	-	TRBJ1-3	CASSSGKDGNTIYF	TGTGCCAGCAGCTCGGGAAAAGATGGAAACACCATATATTTT
-	TRBV28	-	TRBJ2-1	CASSQGRVEQFF	TGTGCCAGCAGCCAGGGGAGGGTTGAGCAGTTCTTC
-	TRBV11-2	-	TRBJ1-6	CASSPQGSSPLHF	TGTGCCAGCAGCCCCCAGGGGAGTTCACCCCTCCACTTT
-	TRBV19	TRBD1	TRBJ2-1	CASSIGTGVSFEQFF	TGTGCCAGTAGTATAGGGACAGGCGTCTCTTTCGAGCAGTTCTTC
-	TRBV5-1	TRBD2	TRBJ2-7	CASSFRGDSYEQYF	TGCGCCAGCAGCTTTCGGGGGGACTCCTACGAGCAGTACTTC
-	TRBV5-1	-	TRBJ2-5	CASSLSETQYF	TGCGCCAGCAGCCTCTCAGAGACCCAGTACTTC
-	TRBV7-2	-	TRBJ1-1	CASSASGAHTEAFF	TGTGCCAGCAGCGCCAGTGGGGCGCACACTGAAGCTTTCTTT
-	TRBV7-9	TRBD1	TRBJ1-2	CASSSSGTGGSYGYTF	TGTGCCAGCAGCTCCTCCGGGACAGGGGGTAGCTATGGCTACACCTTC